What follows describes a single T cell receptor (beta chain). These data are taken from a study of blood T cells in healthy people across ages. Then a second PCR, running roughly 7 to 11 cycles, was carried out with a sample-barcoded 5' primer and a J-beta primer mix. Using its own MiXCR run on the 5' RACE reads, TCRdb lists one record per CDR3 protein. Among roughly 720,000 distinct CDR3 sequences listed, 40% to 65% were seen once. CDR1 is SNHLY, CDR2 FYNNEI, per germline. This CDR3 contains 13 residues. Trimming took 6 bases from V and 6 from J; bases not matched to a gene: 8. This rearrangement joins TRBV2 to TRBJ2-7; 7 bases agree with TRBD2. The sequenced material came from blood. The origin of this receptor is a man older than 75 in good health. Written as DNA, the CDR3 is TGTGCCAGCAGGGGGGGGAGAGTCGCCGAGCAGTACTTC. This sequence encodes CASRGGRVAEQYF. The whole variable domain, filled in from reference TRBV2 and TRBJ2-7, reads EPEVTQTPSHQVTQMGQEVILRCVPISNHLYFYWYRQILGQKVEFLVSFYNNEISEKSEIFDDQFSVERPDGSNFTLKIRSTKLEDSAMYFCASRGGRVAEQYFGPGTRLTVT.